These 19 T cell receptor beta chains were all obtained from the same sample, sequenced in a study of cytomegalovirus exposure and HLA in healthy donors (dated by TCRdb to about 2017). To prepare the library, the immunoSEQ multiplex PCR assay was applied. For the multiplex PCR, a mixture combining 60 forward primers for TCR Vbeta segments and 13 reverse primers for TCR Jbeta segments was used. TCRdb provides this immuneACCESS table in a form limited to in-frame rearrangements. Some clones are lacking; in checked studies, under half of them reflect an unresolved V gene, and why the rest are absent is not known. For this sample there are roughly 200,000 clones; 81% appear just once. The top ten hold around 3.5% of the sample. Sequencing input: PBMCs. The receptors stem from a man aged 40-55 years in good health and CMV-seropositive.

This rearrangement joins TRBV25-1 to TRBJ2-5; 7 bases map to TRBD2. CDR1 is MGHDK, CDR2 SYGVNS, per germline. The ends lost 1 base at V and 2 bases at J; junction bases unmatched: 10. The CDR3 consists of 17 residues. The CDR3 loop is CASSEFRPGRAQETQYF. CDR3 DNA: TGTGCCAGCAGTGAATTTCGGCCAGGGAGGGCACAAGAGACCCAGTACTTC.

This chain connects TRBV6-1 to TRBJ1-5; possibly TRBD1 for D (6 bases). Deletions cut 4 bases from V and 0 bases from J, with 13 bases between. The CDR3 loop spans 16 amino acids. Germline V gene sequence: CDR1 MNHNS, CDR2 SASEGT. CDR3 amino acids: CASSAKQGYSNQPQHF. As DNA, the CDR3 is TGTGCCAGCAGTGCCAAACAGGGATATAGCAATCAGCCCCAGCATTTT.

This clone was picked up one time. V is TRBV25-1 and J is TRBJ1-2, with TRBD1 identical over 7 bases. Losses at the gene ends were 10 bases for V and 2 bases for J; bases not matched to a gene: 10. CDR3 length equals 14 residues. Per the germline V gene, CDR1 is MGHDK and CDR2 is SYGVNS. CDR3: CAKGFPGQNYGYTF. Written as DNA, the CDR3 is TGTGCCAAGGGGTTTCCGGGACAGAACTATGGCTACACCTTC.

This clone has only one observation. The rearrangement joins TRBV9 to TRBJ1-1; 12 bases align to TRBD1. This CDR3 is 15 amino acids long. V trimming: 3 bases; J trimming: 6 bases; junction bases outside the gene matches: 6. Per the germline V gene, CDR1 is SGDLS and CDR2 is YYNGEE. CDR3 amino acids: CASSAPGQGAAEAFF. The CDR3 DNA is TGTGCCAGCAGCGCCCCGGGACAGGGGGCAGCTGAAGCTTTCTTT. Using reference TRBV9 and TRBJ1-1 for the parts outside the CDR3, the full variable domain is DSGVTQTPKHLITATGQRVTLRCSPRSGDLSVYWYQQSLDQGLQFLIQYYNGEERAKGNILERFSAQQFPDLHSELNLSSLELGDSALYFCASSAPGQGAAEAFFGQGTRLTVV.

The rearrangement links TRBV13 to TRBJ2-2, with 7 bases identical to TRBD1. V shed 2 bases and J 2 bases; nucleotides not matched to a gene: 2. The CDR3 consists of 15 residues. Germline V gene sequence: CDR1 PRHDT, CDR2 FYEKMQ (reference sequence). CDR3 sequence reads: CASSLNRGNTGELFF. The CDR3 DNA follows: TGTGCCAGCAGCTTAAACAGGGGTAACACCGGGGAGCTGTTTTTT.

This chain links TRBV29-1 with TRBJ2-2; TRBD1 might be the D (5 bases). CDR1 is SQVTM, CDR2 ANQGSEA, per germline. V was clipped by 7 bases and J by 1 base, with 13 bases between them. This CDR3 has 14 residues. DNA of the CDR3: TGCAGCGCCCAGAGCACAGGGAACACCGGGGAGCTGTTTTTT. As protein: CSAQSTGNTGELFF.

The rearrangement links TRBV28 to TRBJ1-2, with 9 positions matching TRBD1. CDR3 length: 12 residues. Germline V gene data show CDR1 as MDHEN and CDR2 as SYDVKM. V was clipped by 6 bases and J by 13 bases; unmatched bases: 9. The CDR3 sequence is CASRTRDRAGTF. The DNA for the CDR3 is TGTGCCAGCAGAACACGGGACAGGGCTGGCACCTTC.

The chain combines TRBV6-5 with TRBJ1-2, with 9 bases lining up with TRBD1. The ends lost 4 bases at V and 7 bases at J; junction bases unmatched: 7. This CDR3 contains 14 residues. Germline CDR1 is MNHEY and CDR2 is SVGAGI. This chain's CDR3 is CASSSTGGMGGYTF. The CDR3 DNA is TGTGCCAGCAGTTCTACAGGGGGCATGGGTGGCTACACCTTC.

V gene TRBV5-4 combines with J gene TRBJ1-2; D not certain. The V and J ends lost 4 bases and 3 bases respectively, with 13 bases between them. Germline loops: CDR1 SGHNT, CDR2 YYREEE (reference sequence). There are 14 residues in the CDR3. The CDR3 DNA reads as TGTGCCAGCAGCGAACCGGAGGTCCACTATGGCTACACCTTC. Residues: CASSEPEVHYGYTF.

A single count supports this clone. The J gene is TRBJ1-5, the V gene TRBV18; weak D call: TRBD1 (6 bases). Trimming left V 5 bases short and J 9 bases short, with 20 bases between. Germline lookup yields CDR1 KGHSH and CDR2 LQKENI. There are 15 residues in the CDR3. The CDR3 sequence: CASSSNRQDPGPQHF. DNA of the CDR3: TGTGCCAGCTCATCAAACCGACAGGACCCTGGGCCCCAGCATTTT.

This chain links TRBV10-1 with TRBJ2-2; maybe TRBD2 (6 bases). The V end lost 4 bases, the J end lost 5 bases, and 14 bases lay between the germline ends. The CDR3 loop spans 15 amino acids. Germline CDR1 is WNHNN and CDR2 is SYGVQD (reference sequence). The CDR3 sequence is CASSVAQGGTGELFF. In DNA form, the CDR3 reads TGCGCCAGCAGTGTGGCCCAGGGAGGAACCGGGGAGCTGTTTTTT.

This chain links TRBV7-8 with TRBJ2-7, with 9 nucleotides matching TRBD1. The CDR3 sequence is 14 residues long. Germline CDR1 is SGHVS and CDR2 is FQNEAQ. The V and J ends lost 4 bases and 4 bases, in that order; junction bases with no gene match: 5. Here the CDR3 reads CASSSGTGWYEQYF. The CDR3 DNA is TGTGCCAGCAGCTCGGGGACAGGGTGGTACGAGCAGTACTTC.

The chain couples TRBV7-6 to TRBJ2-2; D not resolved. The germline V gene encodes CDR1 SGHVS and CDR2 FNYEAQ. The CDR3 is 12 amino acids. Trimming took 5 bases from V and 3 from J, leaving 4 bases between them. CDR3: CASSHHTGELFF. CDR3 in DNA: TGTGCCAGCAGCCATCACACCGGGGAGCTGTTTTTT.

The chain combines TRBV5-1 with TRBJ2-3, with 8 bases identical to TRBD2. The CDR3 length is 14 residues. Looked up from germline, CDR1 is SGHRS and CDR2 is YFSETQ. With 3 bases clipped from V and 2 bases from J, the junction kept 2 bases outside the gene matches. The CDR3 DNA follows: TGCGCCAGCAGCTCGGGGGGGACCACAGATACGCAGTATTTT. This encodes CASSSGGTTDTQYF.

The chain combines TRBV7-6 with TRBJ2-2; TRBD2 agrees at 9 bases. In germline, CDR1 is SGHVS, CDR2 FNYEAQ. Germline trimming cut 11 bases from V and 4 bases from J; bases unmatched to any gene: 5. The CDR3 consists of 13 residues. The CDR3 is CAVGRGGTGELFF. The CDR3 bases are TGTGCCGTAGGGCGGGGGGGCACCGGGGAGCTGTTTTTT. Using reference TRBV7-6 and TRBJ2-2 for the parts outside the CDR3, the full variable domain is GAGVSQSPRYKVTKRGQDVALRCDPISGHVSLYWYRQALGQGPEFLTYFNYEAQQDKSGLPNDRFSAERPEGSISTLTIQRTEQRDSAMYRCAVGRGGTGELFFGEGSRLTVL.

The CDR3 coding sequence is TGTGCCAGCAGCCCATCCGGGACAGGGTTCTACGAGCAGTACTTC. Amino acids: CASSPSGTGFYEQYF. The chain has TRBV7-2 and TRBJ2-7; 9 bases align to TRBD1. The CDR3 is made up of 15 amino acids. Germline V gives CDR1 SGHTA, CDR2 FQGNSA. Germline trimming cut 5 bases from V and 3 bases from J; bases unmatched to any gene: 8.

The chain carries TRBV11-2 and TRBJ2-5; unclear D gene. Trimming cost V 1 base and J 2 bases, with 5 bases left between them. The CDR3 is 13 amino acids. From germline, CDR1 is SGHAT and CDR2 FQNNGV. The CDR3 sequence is CASSLGRQETQYF. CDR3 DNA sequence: TGTGCCAGCAGCTTAGGCAGGCAAGAGACCCAGTACTTC.

Written as DNA, the CDR3 is TGTGCCAGCATCGCCGGGGGGCGGGCCAATGAGCAGTTCTTC. Protein sequence: CASIAGGRANEQFF. This chain uses TRBV2 with TRBJ2-1; D is perhaps TRBD2 (7 bases). Germline V gives CDR1 SNHLY, CDR2 FYNNEI. The CDR3 extends over 14 amino acids. Between the trimmed V and J ends, which lost 7 bases and 6 bases, there was a span of 16 bases.

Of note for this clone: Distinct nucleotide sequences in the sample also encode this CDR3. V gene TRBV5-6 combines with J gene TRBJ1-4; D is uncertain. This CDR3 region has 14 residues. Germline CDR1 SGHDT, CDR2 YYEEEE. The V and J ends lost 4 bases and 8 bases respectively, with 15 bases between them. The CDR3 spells CASSPQRSGEKLFF. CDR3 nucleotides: TGTGCCAGCAGCCCGCAGAGGTCTGGCGAAAAACTGTTTTTT. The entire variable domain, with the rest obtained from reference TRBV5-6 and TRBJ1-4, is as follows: DAGVTQSPTHLIKTRGQQVTLRCSPKSGHDTVSWYQQALGQGPQFIFQYYEEEERQRGNFPDRFSGHQFPNYSSELNVNALLLGDSALYLCASSPQRSGEKLFFGSGTQLSVL.